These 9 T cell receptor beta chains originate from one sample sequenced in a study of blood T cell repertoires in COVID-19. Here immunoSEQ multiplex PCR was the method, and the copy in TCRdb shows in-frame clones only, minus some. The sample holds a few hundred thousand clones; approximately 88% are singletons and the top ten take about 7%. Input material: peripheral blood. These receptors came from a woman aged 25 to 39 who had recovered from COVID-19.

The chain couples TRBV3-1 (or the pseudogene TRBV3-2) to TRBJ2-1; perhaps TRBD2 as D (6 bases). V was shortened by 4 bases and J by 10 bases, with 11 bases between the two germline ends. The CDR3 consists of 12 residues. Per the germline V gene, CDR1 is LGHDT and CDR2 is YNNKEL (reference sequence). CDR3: CASSPGGWEQFF. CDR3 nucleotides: TGTGCCAGCAGCCCCGGAGGGTGGGAGCAGTTCTTC.

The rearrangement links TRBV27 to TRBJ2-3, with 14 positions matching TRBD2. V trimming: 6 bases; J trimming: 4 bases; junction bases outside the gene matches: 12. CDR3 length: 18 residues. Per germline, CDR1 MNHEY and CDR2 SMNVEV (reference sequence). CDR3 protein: CASRPLGLAGGRADTQYF. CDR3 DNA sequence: TGTGCCAGCAGACCGCTCGGACTAGCGGGGGGCCGGGCAGATACGCAGTATTTT.

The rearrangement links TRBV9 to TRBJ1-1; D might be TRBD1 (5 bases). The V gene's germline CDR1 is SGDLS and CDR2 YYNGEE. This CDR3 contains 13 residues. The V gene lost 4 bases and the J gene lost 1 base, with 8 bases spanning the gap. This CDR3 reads CASSIQGNTEAFF. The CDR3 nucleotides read TGTGCCAGCAGCATCCAGGGGAACACTGAAGCTTTCTTT.

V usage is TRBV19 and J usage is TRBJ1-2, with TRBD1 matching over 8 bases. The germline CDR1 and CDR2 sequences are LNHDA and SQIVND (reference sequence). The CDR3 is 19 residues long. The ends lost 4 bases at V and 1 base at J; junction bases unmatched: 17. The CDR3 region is CASSRRHGQGAGLNYGYTF. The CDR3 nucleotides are TGTGCCAGTAGTAGGCGTCATGGACAGGGAGCCGGCCTTAACTATGGCTACACCTTC.

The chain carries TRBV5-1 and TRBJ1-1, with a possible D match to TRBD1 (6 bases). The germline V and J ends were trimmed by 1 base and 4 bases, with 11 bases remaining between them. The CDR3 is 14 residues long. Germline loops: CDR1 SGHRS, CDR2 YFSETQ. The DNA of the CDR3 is TGCGCCAGCAGCTTGTCACAGGGAACCACTGAAGCTTTCTTT. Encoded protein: CASSLSQGTTEAFF.

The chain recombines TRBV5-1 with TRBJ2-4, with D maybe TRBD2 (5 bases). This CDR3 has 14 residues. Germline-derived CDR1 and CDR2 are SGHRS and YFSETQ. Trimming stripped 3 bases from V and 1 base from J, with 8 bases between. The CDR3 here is CASSWERAKNIQYF. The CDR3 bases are TGCGCCAGCAGCTGGGAGAGGGCCAAAAACATTCAGTACTTC.

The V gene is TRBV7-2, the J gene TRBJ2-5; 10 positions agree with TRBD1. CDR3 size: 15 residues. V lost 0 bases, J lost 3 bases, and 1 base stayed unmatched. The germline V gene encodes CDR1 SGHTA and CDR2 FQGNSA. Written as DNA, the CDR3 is TGTGCCAGCAGCTTAGCCGGGACAGGGGAAGAGACCCAGTACTTC. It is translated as CASSLAGTGEETQYF.

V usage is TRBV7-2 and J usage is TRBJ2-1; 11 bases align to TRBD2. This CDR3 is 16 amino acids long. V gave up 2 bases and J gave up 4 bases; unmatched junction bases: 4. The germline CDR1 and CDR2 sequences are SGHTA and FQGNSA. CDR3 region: CASSLSSGGLYNEQFF. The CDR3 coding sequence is TGTGCCAGCAGCTTATCTAGCGGGGGGCTGTACAATGAGCAGTTCTTC. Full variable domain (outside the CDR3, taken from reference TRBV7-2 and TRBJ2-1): GAGVSQSPSNKVTEKGKDVELRCDPISGHTALYWYRQSLGQGLEFLIYFQGNSAPDKSGLPSDRFSAERTGGSVSTLTIQRTQQEDSAVYLCASSLSSGGLYNEQFFGPGTRLTVL.

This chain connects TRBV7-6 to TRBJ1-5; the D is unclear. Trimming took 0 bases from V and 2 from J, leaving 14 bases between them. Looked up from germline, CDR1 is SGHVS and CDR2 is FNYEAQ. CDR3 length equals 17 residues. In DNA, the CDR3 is TGTGCCAGCAGCTTAGCCCCAGGCCCTCCAGGCAATCAGCCCCAGCATTTT. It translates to CASSLAPGPPGNQPQHF.